This TCR beta chain stems from a study of PD-L1 blockade in urothelial cancer. Study details: The number of prior chemotherapy regimens per patient was 0 to 3. There were a median of roughly 140,000 T cells in blood samples. Study observations and caveats: Better survival was predicted by below-median pretreatment blood TCR clonality.

Indicated time point: peripheral blood 6 weeks after treatment start. There are 14 residues in the CDR3. J gave up 11 bases and V 6 bases, and 9 bases lay outside the gene matches. From germline, CDR1 is SGHRS and CDR2 YFSETQ. Details on this clone: Its specificity is not known.

The method was immunoSEQ multiplex PCR; TCRdb's version includes in-frame clones alone and lacks a portion of them. The repertoire holds approximately 47,000 clones, with roughly 80% as singletons. This TCR derives from an older man with urothelial cancer. The chain couples TRBV5-1 to TRBJ1-4, with 11 bases fitting TRBD1. The specimen comprised PBMCs, sampled around atezolizumab (anti-PD-L1) treatment. For the CDR3, the DNA is TGCGCCAGCAAGGAGGGACAGGGGGGAGCGAAACTGTTTTTT. Encoded protein: CASKEGQGGAKLFF.